A selection of T cell receptor beta chains follows, all from one sample in a study of identical twins. One entry per CDR3 protein results from TCRdb running MiXCR on the 5' RACE reads. The sample records some 570,000 distinct CDR3 sequences, about a fifth being singletons. The sample was also linked to a second study, of yellow fever vaccine responses in identical twins.

The sequenced material came from CD4+ T cells sorted from blood. Receptors originate from a young woman in good health. Each CDR3 is given with its conserved first and last residue. The order of the fields is clone size, J gene, D gene, V gene, CDR3 protein, CDR3 DNA. The D gene is left open where the match is weak. Size values are once, few and many counts, or a class for expanded clones, and some rows have none.

clone_size: NA
j_call: TRBJ2-1
d_call: TRBD2
v_call: TRBV5-5
cdr3_aa: CASSSGAGGNNEQFF
cdr3_nt: TGTGCCAGCAGTTCAGGGGCGGGAGGGAACAATGAGCAGTTCTTC

clone_size: NA
j_call: TRBJ2-7
d_call: NA
v_call: TRBV29-1
cdr3_aa: CSVEVQTYEQYF
cdr3_nt: TGCAGCGTTGAAGTTCAGACCTACGAGCAGTACTTC

clone_size: few
j_call: TRBJ2-7
d_call: TRBD2
v_call: TRBV13
cdr3_aa: CASSLLGLAGVSYEQYF
cdr3_nt: TGTGCCAGCAGCTTACTGGGACTAGCGGGAGTATCCTACGAGCAGTACTTC

clone_size: few
j_call: TRBJ1-3
d_call: TRBD1
v_call: TRBV12-3/TRBV12-4
cdr3_aa: CASSLTQGRNTIYF
cdr3_nt: TGTGCCAGCAGTTTAACACAGGGGCGTAACACCATATATTTT

clone_size: NA
j_call: TRBJ2-7
d_call: TRBD2
v_call: TRBV20-1
cdr3_aa: CSASLLAGYEQYF
cdr3_nt: TGCAGTGCTAGTTTACTAGCGGGCTACGAGCAGTACTTC

clone_size: NA
j_call: TRBJ2-1
d_call: NA
v_call: TRBV11-3
cdr3_aa: CASSSGGQVVNSEQFF
cdr3_nt: TGTGCCAGCAGCTCCGGCGGTCAGGTAGTAAACAGTGAGCAGTTCTTC

clone_size: NA
j_call: TRBJ1-5
d_call: TRBD1
v_call: TRBV10-3
cdr3_aa: CANSRQGGQPQHF
cdr3_nt: TGTGCCAACAGTAGACAGGGGGGACAGCCCCAGCATTTT

clone_size: NA
j_call: TRBJ2-7
d_call: TRBD1
v_call: TRBV18
cdr3_aa: CASSSRDRDKQYF
cdr3_nt: TGTGCCAGCTCAAGCCGGGACAGGGATAAGCAGTACTTC

clone_size: NA
j_call: TRBJ2-1
d_call: NA
v_call: TRBV12-5
cdr3_aa: CASGFLDDNEQFF
cdr3_nt: TGTGCTAGTGGTTTTTTGGACGACAATGAGCAGTTCTTC

clone_size: few
j_call: TRBJ2-1
d_call: NA
v_call: TRBV9
cdr3_aa: CASSARARSRANEQFF
cdr3_nt: TGTGCCAGCAGCGCGAGAGCCAGGAGTAGGGCCAATGAGCAGTTCTTC

clone_size: NA
j_call: TRBJ2-1
d_call: TRBD2
v_call: TRBV9
cdr3_aa: CASSSGSIDEQFF
cdr3_nt: TGTGCCAGCAGTAGCGGGAGTATCGATGAGCAGTTCTTC

clone_size: NA
j_call: TRBJ2-7
d_call: NA
v_call: TRBV19
cdr3_aa: CASSIDSATYEQYF
cdr3_nt: TGTGCCAGTAGTATCGACAGCGCTACCTACGAGCAGTACTTC

clone_size: few
j_call: TRBJ2-7
d_call: NA
v_call: TRBV21-1
cdr3_aa: CASSKGWGAPLSYEQYF
cdr3_nt: TGTGCCAGCAGCAAAGGTTGGGGGGCCCCCTTATCCTACGAGCAGTACTTC

clone_size: few
j_call: TRBJ2-7
d_call: TRBD2
v_call: TRBV5-1
cdr3_aa: CASRRPGLAFEQYF
cdr3_nt: TGCGCCAGCAGGCGACCGGGACTAGCTTTTGAGCAGTACTTC

clone_size: NA
j_call: TRBJ2-7
d_call: NA
v_call: TRBV15
cdr3_aa: CATSRPSYEQYF
cdr3_nt: TGTGCCACCAGCAGACCTAGCTACGAGCAGTACTTC

clone_size: NA
j_call: TRBJ2-2
d_call: NA
v_call: TRBV29-1
cdr3_aa: CSVEKTPTGELFF
cdr3_nt: TGCAGCGTTGAAAAGACACCGACCGGGGAGCTGTTTTTT

clone_size: few
j_call: TRBJ2-7
d_call: NA
v_call: TRBV24-1
cdr3_aa: CATSDPSRKQYF
cdr3_nt: TGTGCCACCAGTGACCCATCAAGGAAGCAGTACTTC

clone_size: NA
j_call: TRBJ2-6
d_call: NA
v_call: TRBV3-1
cdr3_aa: CASSPLGGSGANVLTF
cdr3_nt: TGTGCCAGCAGCCCTTTGGGAGGCTCTGGGGCCAACGTCCTGACTTTC

clone_size: few
j_call: TRBJ2-1
d_call: NA
v_call: TRBV29-1
cdr3_aa: CSADGPPVSNEQFF
cdr3_nt: TGCAGCGCTGACGGTCCGCCGGTTTCGAATGAGCAGTTCTTC

clone_size: few
j_call: TRBJ2-3
d_call: NA
v_call: TRBV15
cdr3_aa: CATSRDRIGTDTQYF
cdr3_nt: TGTGCCACCAGCAGAGATCGGATCGGGACAGATACGCAGTATTTT

clone_size: NA
j_call: TRBJ2-7
d_call: TRBD2
v_call: TRBV5-1
cdr3_aa: CASSDGGASGWYEQYF
cdr3_nt: TGCGCCAGCAGCGATGGGGGGGCTAGCGGGTGGTACGAGCAGTACTTC

clone_size: NA
j_call: TRBJ2-5
d_call: NA
v_call: TRBV10-3
cdr3_aa: CAISEEVRGALRGDQYF
cdr3_nt: TGTGCCATCAGTGAGGAGGTACGGGGGGCCCTTCGAGGAGACCAGTACTTC

clone_size: NA
j_call: TRBJ2-4
d_call: TRBD1
v_call: TRBV15
cdr3_aa: CATSRDQNRGQEYF
cdr3_nt: TGTGCCACCAGCAGAGATCAGAACAGGGGGCAAGAGTACTTC

clone_size: NA
j_call: TRBJ2-5
d_call: NA
v_call: TRBV12-3/TRBV12-4
cdr3_aa: CASSRIPGQLLAEETQYF
cdr3_nt: TGTGCCAGCAGTCGAATCCCTGGACAACTTCTAGCAGAGGAGACCCAGTACTTC

clone_size: few
j_call: TRBJ2-1
d_call: TRBD2
v_call: TRBV10-3
cdr3_aa: CATTPAGSEQFF
cdr3_nt: TGTGCCACCACCCCAGCGGGATCGGAGCAGTTCTTC

clone_size: many
j_call: TRBJ2-1
d_call: TRBD1
v_call: TRBV2
cdr3_aa: CASSLEGAGIGGLYNEQFF
cdr3_nt: TGTGCCAGCAGCCTCGAGGGGGCCGGAATAGGAGGCCTTTACAATGAGCAGTTCTTC

clone_size: few
j_call: TRBJ1-6
d_call: NA
v_call: TRBV12-3/TRBV12-4
cdr3_aa: CASSLSQYNSPLHF
cdr3_nt: TGTGCCAGCAGTTTAAGCCAATATAATTCACCCCTCCACTTT

clone_size: NA
j_call: TRBJ1-1
d_call: NA
v_call: TRBV7-9
cdr3_aa: CASSLEAVAFF
cdr3_nt: TGTGCCAGCAGCTTAGAGGCGGTAGCTTTCTTT

clone_size: NA
j_call: TRBJ2-1
d_call: NA
v_call: TRBV12-3/TRBV12-4
cdr3_aa: CASTSFGGLVQFF
cdr3_nt: TGTGCCAGCACCTCCTTCGGGGGATTGGTGCAGTTCTTC

clone_size: few
j_call: TRBJ2-1
d_call: TRBD1
v_call: TRBV12-3/TRBV12-4
cdr3_aa: CASSLSFAGTGWRSSYNEQFF
cdr3_nt: TGTGCCAGCAGTTTATCCTTTGCCGGGACAGGGTGGAGGAGCTCCTACAATGAGCAGTTCTTC

clone_size: NA
j_call: TRBJ2-3
d_call: TRBD2
v_call: TRBV5-1
cdr3_aa: CASSFPTSGGSGPTDTQYF
cdr3_nt: TGCGCCAGCAGCTTTCCGACTAGCGGGGGGTCGGGTCCCACAGATACGCAGTATTTT

clone_size: NA
j_call: TRBJ2-5
d_call: NA
v_call: TRBV5-1
cdr3_aa: CASSVGGVVQETQYF
cdr3_nt: TGCGCCAGCAGCGTTGGAGGGGTGGTACAAGAGACCCAGTACTTC

clone_size: NA
j_call: TRBJ1-2
d_call: NA
v_call: TRBV12-3/TRBV12-4
cdr3_aa: CASSPQAPYGYTF
cdr3_nt: TGTGCCAGCAGTCCACAGGCTCCCTATGGCTACACCTTC

clone_size: NA
j_call: TRBJ2-3
d_call: TRBD1
v_call: TRBV25-1
cdr3_aa: CASSPNRGHTDTQYF
cdr3_nt: TGTGCCAGCAGCCCTAACAGGGGACACACAGATACGCAGTATTTT

clone_size: few
j_call: TRBJ2-1
d_call: TRBD2
v_call: TRBV10-3
cdr3_aa: CAISSRLAGDSYNEQFF
cdr3_nt: TGTGCGATCAGCTCCCGACTAGCGGGAGACTCCTACAATGAGCAGTTCTTC

clone_size: NA
j_call: TRBJ2-2
d_call: NA
v_call: TRBV7-9
cdr3_aa: CASSLTRGNTGELFF
cdr3_nt: TGTGCCAGCAGCCTGACCAGAGGAAACACCGGGGAGCTGTTTTTT

clone_size: NA
j_call: TRBJ2-1
d_call: NA
v_call: TRBV9
cdr3_aa: CASSHGTLNEQFF
cdr3_nt: TGTGCCAGCAGCCACGGGACTCTCAATGAGCAGTTCTTC

clone_size: many
j_call: TRBJ2-5
d_call: NA
v_call: TRBV5-1
cdr3_aa: CASSYPGEETQYF
cdr3_nt: TGCGCCAGCAGCTATCCGGGGGAAGAGACCCAGTACTTC

clone_size: few
j_call: TRBJ2-7
d_call: NA
v_call: TRBV3-1
cdr3_aa: CASSRTAGTGVGYEQYF
cdr3_nt: TGTGCCAGCAGCCGAACCGCTGGCACGGGAGTCGGCTACGAGCAGTACTTC

clone_size: few
j_call: TRBJ1-2
d_call: TRBD1
v_call: TRBV7-2
cdr3_aa: CASSSGQVISSNYGYTF
cdr3_nt: TGTGCCAGCAGCTCGGGACAGGTGATTTCATCTAACTATGGCTACACCTTC

clone_size: NA
j_call: TRBJ2-3
d_call: NA
v_call: TRBV10-2
cdr3_aa: CASSGALVRDTQYF
cdr3_nt: TGCGCCAGCAGTGGGGCTCTCGTGCGAGATACGCAGTATTTT

clone_size: NA
j_call: TRBJ2-1
d_call: TRBD2
v_call: TRBV5-1
cdr3_aa: CASSLASGRAIDEQFF
cdr3_nt: TGCGCCAGCAGCTTGGCTAGCGGGAGGGCCATCGATGAGCAGTTCTTC

clone_size: few
j_call: TRBJ2-1
d_call: TRBD2
v_call: TRBV5-1
cdr3_aa: CASSPPTSGRYNEQFF
cdr3_nt: TGCGCCAGCAGCCCACCGACTAGCGGGCGTTACAATGAGCAGTTCTTC

clone_size: NA
j_call: TRBJ2-7
d_call: NA
v_call: TRBV18
cdr3_aa: CASSPWIGTDTYEQYF
cdr3_nt: TGTGCCAGCTCACCATGGATTGGGACGGATACCTACGAGCAGTACTTC

clone_size: many
j_call: TRBJ2-7
d_call: TRBD1
v_call: TRBV12-3/TRBV12-4
cdr3_aa: CASSSRGQLAYEQYF
cdr3_nt: TGTGCCAGCAGTTCCCGGGGACAGTTGGCCTACGAGCAGTACTTC

clone_size: NA
j_call: TRBJ2-7
d_call: TRBD1
v_call: TRBV28
cdr3_aa: CASSLAGTGPSYEQYF
cdr3_nt: TGTGCCAGCAGTTTAGCGGGGACAGGACCTTCCTACGAGCAGTACTTC